The rows below give T cell receptor beta chains drawn from one sample of a study. MiXCR, applied by TCRdb to the 5' RACE reads, yields one record per CDR3 protein. The table lists about 61,000 distinct CDR3 sequences, around 30% of them singletons. Specimen: tumor-infiltrating naive CD4+ T cells sorted from the breast tumor. Receptor source: a female donor with breast cancer. Both conserved end residues are part of each CDR3. The D gene is left open where the match is weak. Part of the rows lack a size; the others show once, few, many or a class for expanded clones.

j_gene: TRBJ2-2; v_gene: TRBV6-1; d_gene: TRBD1; abundance: few; CDR3nt: TGTGCCAGCAGAAGGACAGGGGACACCGGGGAGCTGTTTTTT; CDR3aa: CASRRTGDTGELFF
j_gene: TRBJ2-3; v_gene: TRBV12-3/TRBV12-4; d_gene: .; abundance: .; CDR3nt: TGTGCCAGCAGTCTTAGACAGGTTGGACTCACAGATACGCAGTATTTT; CDR3aa: CASSLRQVGLTDTQYF
j_gene: TRBJ2-1; v_gene: TRBV20-1; d_gene: TRBD2; abundance: few; CDR3nt: TGCAGTGCTAGTCAGTCCAGCGGGAGGAACGATGAGCAGTTCTTC; CDR3aa: CSASQSSGRNDEQFF
j_gene: TRBJ2-5; v_gene: TRBV5-1; d_gene: .; abundance: few; CDR3nt: TGCGCCAGCAGCCCCTCTCGGAACCAAGAGACCCAGTACTTC; CDR3aa: CASSPSRNQETQYF
j_gene: TRBJ1-2; v_gene: TRBV7-2; d_gene: .; abundance: .; CDR3nt: TGTGCCAGCAGCCCGGTCCGCGAGGGAGGGAGTGGCTACACCTTC; CDR3aa: CASSPVREGGSGYTF
j_gene: TRBJ2-3; v_gene: TRBV7-9; d_gene: .; abundance: .; CDR3nt: TGTGCCAGCGGCTCCCGACTCGACTCCCTCGGGGATACGCAGTATTTT; CDR3aa: CASGSRLDSLGDTQYF
j_gene: TRBJ1-1; v_gene: TRBV5-1; d_gene: .; abundance: .; CDR3nt: TGCGCCAGCAGCTTGTCCTTAATTGGACAAGCTGAAGCTTTCTTT; CDR3aa: CASSLSLIGQAEAFF
j_gene: TRBJ1-6; v_gene: TRBV9; d_gene: TRBD1; abundance: .; CDR3nt: TGTGCCAGCAGCGTAGTTTCAGGGGGCGGATCACCCCTCCACTTT; CDR3aa: CASSVVSGGGSPLHF
j_gene: TRBJ2-7; v_gene: TRBV4-2; d_gene: .; abundance: many; CDR3nt: TGTGCCAGCAGCCAAGATTGGAACCCCTACGAGCAGTACTTC; CDR3aa: CASSQDWNPYEQYF
j_gene: TRBJ1-2; v_gene: TRBV10-3; d_gene: TRBD1; abundance: many; CDR3nt: TGTGCCATCAGTGACCCCACCGGGACAGGGAGTCACTATGGCTACACCTTC; CDR3aa: CAISDPTGTGSHYGYTF
j_gene: TRBJ2-1; v_gene: TRBV20-1; d_gene: TRBD2; abundance: few; CDR3nt: TGCAGTGCTAGTGCCGGGACTAGCGGGAGGGAAAACAATGAGCAGTTCTTC; CDR3aa: CSASAGTSGRENNEQFF
j_gene: TRBJ2-1; v_gene: TRBV7-3; d_gene: TRBD1; abundance: few; CDR3nt: TGTGCCAGCAGCTTACCAGGACAGGGGCCCTACAATGAGCAGTTCTTC; CDR3aa: CASSLPGQGPYNEQFF
j_gene: TRBJ2-7; v_gene: TRBV7-8; d_gene: .; abundance: many; CDR3nt: TGTGCCAGCAGCCCGGGAGGGGGGACAGGGAGAGAGCAGTACTTC; CDR3aa: CASSPGGGTGREQYF
j_gene: TRBJ2-7; v_gene: TRBV6-5; d_gene: TRBD2; abundance: .; CDR3nt: TGTGCCAGCACCGGACTAGCGGGAACCTACGAGCAGTACTTC; CDR3aa: CASTGLAGTYEQYF
j_gene: TRBJ2-1; v_gene: TRBV24-1; d_gene: .; abundance: .; CDR3nt: TGTGCCACCAGTGATATTGAGGCTAGTGGCTCCTACAATGAGCAGTTCTTC; CDR3aa: CATSDIEASGSYNEQFF
j_gene: TRBJ2-5; v_gene: TRBV20-1; d_gene: .; abundance: .; CDR3nt: TGCAGTGCTAGGTCAGCATTACAAGAGACCCAGTACTTC; CDR3aa: CSARSALQETQYF
j_gene: TRBJ2-1; v_gene: TRBV3-1; d_gene: TRBD2; abundance: .; CDR3nt: TGTGCCAGCAGCCAAATCGGGACTAGCGGCTACAATGAGCAGTTCTTC; CDR3aa: CASSQIGTSGYNEQFF
j_gene: TRBJ2-1; v_gene: TRBV6-5; d_gene: .; abundance: .; CDR3nt: TGTGCCAGCAGTTCCGCGTACAGCTCCTACAATGAGCAGTTCTTC; CDR3aa: CASSSAYSSYNEQFF
j_gene: TRBJ2-3; v_gene: TRBV4-1; d_gene: .; abundance: .; CDR3nt: TGCGCCAGCAGCCAGGCCGGGCCTACAAGCGGCACAGATACGCAGTATTTT; CDR3aa: CASSQAGPTSGTDTQYF
j_gene: TRBJ1-3; v_gene: TRBV6-6; d_gene: .; abundance: few; CDR3nt: TGTGCCAGCCAGGGTCCCTCTGGAAACACCATATATTTT; CDR3aa: CASQGPSGNTIYF
j_gene: TRBJ1-1; v_gene: TRBV7-9; d_gene: .; abundance: few; CDR3nt: TGTGCCAGCAGCTTAGAGGGTCGGTACACTGAAGCTTTCTTT; CDR3aa: CASSLEGRYTEAFF
j_gene: TRBJ2-1; v_gene: TRBV6-2/TRBV6-3; d_gene: TRBD2; abundance: many; CDR3nt: TGTGCCAGCAGCGCAGCGGGAGGGAACAATGAGCAGTTCTTC; CDR3aa: CASSAAGGNNEQFF
j_gene: TRBJ1-1; v_gene: TRBV27; d_gene: TRBD1; abundance: .; CDR3nt: TGTGCCAGCAGTTTGAGGGGGACAGGGATAAACACTGAAGCTTTCTTT; CDR3aa: CASSLRGTGINTEAFF
j_gene: TRBJ1-3; v_gene: TRBV7-2; d_gene: TRBD1; abundance: .; CDR3nt: TGTGCCAGCAGCAACCACAGGGGTGGAAACACCATATATTTT; CDR3aa: CASSNHRGGNTIYF
j_gene: TRBJ1-5; v_gene: TRBV3-1; d_gene: .; abundance: few; CDR3nt: TGTGCCAGCAGCCAAGAATGGGGGACCAATCAGCCCCAGCATTTT; CDR3aa: CASSQEWGTNQPQHF
j_gene: TRBJ2-1; v_gene: TRBV5-1; d_gene: TRBD2; abundance: few; CDR3nt: TGCGCCAGCAGCCCGGGACTAGCGGGAGAGGGTGAGCAGTTCTTC; CDR3aa: CASSPGLAGEGEQFF
j_gene: TRBJ2-7; v_gene: TRBV6-2/TRBV6-3; d_gene: TRBD1; abundance: .; CDR3nt: TGTGCCAGCAGTTACCGAGGACAGGGGAAACATTACGAGCAGTACTTC; CDR3aa: CASSYRGQGKHYEQYF
j_gene: TRBJ2-1; v_gene: TRBV20-1; d_gene: TRBD2; abundance: .; CDR3nt: TGCAGTGCATCCGGCGAATTAGCGGGAGTATTAGGTGAGCAGTTCTTC; CDR3aa: CSASGELAGVLGEQFF
j_gene: TRBJ2-3; v_gene: TRBV6-1; d_gene: .; abundance: many; CDR3nt: TGTGCCAGCACCTCCGGGGGCTGGGATACGCAGTATTTT; CDR3aa: CASTSGGWDTQYF
j_gene: TRBJ2-3; v_gene: TRBV5-1; d_gene: TRBD1; abundance: .; CDR3nt: TGCGCCAGCAGCTTGGCCGACAGGGACACAGATACGCAGTATTTT; CDR3aa: CASSLADRDTDTQYF
j_gene: TRBJ2-2; v_gene: TRBV29-1; d_gene: TRBD2; abundance: few; CDR3nt: TGCAGCTCTGGGGGGGGCACCGGGGAGCTGTTTTTT; CDR3aa: CSSGGGTGELFF
j_gene: TRBJ2-3; v_gene: TRBV4-2; d_gene: .; abundance: .; CDR3nt: TGTGCCAGCAGCCAAGATCCTGGCACAGATACGCAGTATTTT; CDR3aa: CASSQDPGTDTQYF
j_gene: TRBJ2-3; v_gene: TRBV5-1; d_gene: .; abundance: many; CDR3nt: TGCGCCAGCAGACGACAGGCTGGGAGCACAGATACGCAGTATTTT; CDR3aa: CASRRQAGSTDTQYF
j_gene: TRBJ1-5; v_gene: TRBV7-9; d_gene: TRBD1; abundance: .; CDR3nt: TGTGCCAGCAGTCTCTCAGGGGGTGGAGAACAGCCCCAGCATTTT; CDR3aa: CASSLSGGGEQPQHF
j_gene: TRBJ2-1; v_gene: TRBV7-3; d_gene: TRBD2; abundance: .; CDR3nt: TGTGCCAGCAGCTTAACGAGTCTAGCGGGAGACAGTGAGCAGTTCTTC; CDR3aa: CASSLTSLAGDSEQFF
j_gene: TRBJ1-5; v_gene: TRBV29-1; d_gene: .; abundance: .; CDR3nt: TGCAGCGTTGTGGTACAGAACAATCAGCCCCAGCATTTT; CDR3aa: CSVVVQNNQPQHF
j_gene: TRBJ2-7; v_gene: TRBV5-6; d_gene: .; abundance: .; CDR3nt: TGTGCCAGCAGCCCCGGCGGAGCATTAAACGAGCAGTACTTC; CDR3aa: CASSPGGALNEQYF
j_gene: TRBJ1-1; v_gene: TRBV7-9; d_gene: .; abundance: many; CDR3nt: TGTGCCAGCAGCCGACCCGAGACTGAAGCTTTCTTT; CDR3aa: CASSRPETEAFF